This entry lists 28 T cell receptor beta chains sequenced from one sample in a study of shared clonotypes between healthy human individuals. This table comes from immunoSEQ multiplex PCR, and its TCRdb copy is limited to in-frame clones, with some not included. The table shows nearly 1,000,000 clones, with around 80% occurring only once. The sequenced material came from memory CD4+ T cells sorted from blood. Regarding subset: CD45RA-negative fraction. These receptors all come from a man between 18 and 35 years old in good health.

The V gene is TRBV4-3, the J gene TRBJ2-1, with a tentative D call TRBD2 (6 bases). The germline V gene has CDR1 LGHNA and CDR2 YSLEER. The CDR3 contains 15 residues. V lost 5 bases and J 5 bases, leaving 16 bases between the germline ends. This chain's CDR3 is CASSARRERDNEQFF. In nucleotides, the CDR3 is TGCGCCAGCAGCGCGAGGAGGGAGAGGGACAATGAGCAGTTCTTC.

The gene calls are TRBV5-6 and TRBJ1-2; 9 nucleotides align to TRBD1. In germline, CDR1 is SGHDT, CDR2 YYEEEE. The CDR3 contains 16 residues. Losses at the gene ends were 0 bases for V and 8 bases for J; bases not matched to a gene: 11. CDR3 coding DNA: TGTGCCAGCAGCTTGGGAGAGACAGGGGGGGCTCGAGGCTACACCTTC. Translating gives CASSLGETGGARGYTF.

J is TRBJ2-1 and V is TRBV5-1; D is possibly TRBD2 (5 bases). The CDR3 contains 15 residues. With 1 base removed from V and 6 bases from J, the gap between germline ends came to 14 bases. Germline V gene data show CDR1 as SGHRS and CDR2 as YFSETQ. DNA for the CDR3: TGCGCCAGCAGCTTGATTCCCGGGGTAGGCAATGAGCAGTTCTTC. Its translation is CASSLIPGVGNEQFF.

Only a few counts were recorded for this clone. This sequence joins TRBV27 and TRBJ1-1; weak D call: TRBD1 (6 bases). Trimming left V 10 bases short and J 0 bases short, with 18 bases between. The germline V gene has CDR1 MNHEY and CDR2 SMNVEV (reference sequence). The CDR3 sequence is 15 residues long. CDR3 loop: CATRGYTGMNTEAFF. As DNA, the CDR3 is TGTGCCACCCGAGGGTACACAGGGATGAACACTGAAGCTTTCTTT.

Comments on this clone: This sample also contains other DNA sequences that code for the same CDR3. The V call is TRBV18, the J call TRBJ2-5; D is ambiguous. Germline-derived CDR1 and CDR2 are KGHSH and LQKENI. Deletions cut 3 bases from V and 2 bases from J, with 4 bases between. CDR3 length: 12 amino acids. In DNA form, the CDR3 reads TGTGCCAGCTCACCTAATCAAGAGACCCAGTACTTC. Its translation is CASSPNQETQYF.

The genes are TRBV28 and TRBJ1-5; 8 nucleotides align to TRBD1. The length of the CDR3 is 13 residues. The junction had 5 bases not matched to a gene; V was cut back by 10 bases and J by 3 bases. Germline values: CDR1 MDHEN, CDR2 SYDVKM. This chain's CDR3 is CATDRGNNQPQHF. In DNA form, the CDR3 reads TGTGCCACCGACAGGGGAAACAATCAGCCCCAGCATTTT.

CDR3 in amino acids: CASSPRGANYGYTF. The DNA for the CDR3 is TGTGCCAGCAGCCCACGGGGAGCTAACTATGGCTACACCTTC. The chain links TRBV7-3 to TRBJ1-2; no clear D gene. The CDR3 is made up of 14 amino acids. Trimming pared 5 bases from V and 0 bases from J, leaving 10 bases between. CDR1 SGHTA and CDR2 FQGTGA come from the germline V gene.

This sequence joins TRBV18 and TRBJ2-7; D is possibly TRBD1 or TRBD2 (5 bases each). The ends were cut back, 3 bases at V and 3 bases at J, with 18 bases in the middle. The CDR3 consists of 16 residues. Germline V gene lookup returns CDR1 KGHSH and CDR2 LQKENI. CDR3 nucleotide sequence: TGTGCCAGCTCACCCTCTCCGGGACCGGTAATCTACGAGCAGTACTTC. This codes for CASSPSPGPVIYEQYF.

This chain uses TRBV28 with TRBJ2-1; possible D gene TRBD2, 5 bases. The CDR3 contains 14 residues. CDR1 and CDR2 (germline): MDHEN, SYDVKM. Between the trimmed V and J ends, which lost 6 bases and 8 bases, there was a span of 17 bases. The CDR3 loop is CASSPTIAYYEQFF. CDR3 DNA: TGTGCCAGCAGCCCGACGATAGCGTACTATGAGCAGTTCTTC.

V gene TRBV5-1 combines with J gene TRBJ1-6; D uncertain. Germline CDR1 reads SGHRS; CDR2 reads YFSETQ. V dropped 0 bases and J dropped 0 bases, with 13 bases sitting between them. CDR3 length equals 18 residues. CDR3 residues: CASSLAPSSSSYNSPLHF. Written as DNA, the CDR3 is TGCGCCAGCAGCTTGGCCCCCTCATCAAGCTCCTATAATTCACCCCTCCACTTT.

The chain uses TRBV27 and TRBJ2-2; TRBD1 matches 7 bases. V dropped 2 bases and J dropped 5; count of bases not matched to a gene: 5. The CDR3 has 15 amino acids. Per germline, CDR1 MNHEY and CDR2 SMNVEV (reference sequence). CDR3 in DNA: TGTGCCAGCAGTTTAGGGGACAGCTGGACCGGGGAGCTGTTTTTT. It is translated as CASSLGDSWTGELFF.

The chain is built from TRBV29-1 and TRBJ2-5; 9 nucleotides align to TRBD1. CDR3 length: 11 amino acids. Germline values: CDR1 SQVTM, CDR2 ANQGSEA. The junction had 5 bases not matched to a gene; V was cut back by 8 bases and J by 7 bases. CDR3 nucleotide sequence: TGCAGCACAGGGGGCGCGGGGACCCAGTACTTC. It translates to CSTGGAGTQYF.

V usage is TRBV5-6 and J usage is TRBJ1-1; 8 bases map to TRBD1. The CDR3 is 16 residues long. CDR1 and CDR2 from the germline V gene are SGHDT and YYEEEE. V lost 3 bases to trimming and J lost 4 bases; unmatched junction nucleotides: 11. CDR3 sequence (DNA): TGTGCCAGCAGCTCGAAAAGGACAGGGACGATCACTGAAGCTTTCTTT. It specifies CASSSKRTGTITEAFF.

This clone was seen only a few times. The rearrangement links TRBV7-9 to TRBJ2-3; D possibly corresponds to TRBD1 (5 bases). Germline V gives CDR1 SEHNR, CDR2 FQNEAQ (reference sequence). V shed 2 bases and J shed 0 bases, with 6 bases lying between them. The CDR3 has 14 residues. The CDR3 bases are TGTGCCAGCAGCTTACAGGGCAGCACAGATACGCAGTATTTT. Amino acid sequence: CASSLQGSTDTQYF.

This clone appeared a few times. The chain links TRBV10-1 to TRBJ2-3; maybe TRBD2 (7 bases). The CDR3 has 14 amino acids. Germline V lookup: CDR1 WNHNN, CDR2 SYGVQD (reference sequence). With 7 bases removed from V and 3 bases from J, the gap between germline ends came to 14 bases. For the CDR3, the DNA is TGCGCCAGCAAGGGGGAGGGCAGAACAGATACGCAGTATTTT. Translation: CASKGEGRTDTQYF.

The CDR3, as DNA: TGTGCCAGCAGCCCGCCGGGCAGGGGCAACACCGGGGAGCTGTTTTTT. Translating gives CASSPPGRGNTGELFF. The chain couples TRBV11-2 to TRBJ2-2, with a weak D call TRBD1 (6 bases). This CDR3 spans 16 amino acids. Between the trimmed V and J ends, which lost 5 bases and 2 bases, there was a span of 15 bases. Germline V gene lookup returns CDR1 SGHAT and CDR2 FQNNGV.

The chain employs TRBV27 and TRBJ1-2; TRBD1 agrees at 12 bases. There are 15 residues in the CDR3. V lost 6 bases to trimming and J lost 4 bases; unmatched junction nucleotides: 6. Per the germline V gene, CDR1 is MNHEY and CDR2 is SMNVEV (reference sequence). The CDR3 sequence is CASSQGQGASYGYTF. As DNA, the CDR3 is TGTGCCAGCAGCCAGGGACAGGGGGCCTCCTATGGCTACACCTTC.

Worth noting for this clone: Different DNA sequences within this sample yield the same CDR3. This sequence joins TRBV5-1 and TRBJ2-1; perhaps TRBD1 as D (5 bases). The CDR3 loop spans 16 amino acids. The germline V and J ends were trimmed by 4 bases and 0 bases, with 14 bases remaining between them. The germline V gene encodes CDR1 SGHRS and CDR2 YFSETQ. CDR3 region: CASSTRTTSSYNEQFF. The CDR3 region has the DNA TGCGCCAGCAGCACACGGACAACCTCCTCCTACAATGAGCAGTTCTTC.

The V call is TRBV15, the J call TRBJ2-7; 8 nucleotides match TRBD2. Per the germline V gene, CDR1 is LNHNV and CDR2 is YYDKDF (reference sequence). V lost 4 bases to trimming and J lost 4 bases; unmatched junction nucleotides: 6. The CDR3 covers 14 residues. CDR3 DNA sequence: TGTGCCACCAGCAATCAACGGGGGGGATACGAGCAGTACTTC. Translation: CATSNQRGGYEQYF.

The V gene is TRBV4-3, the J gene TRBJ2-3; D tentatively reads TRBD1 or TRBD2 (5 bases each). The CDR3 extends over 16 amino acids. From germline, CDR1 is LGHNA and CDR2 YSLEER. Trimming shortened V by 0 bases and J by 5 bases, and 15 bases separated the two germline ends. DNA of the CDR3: TGCGCCAGCAGCCAAGAGACCCCTAGAGGGGTAGATACGCAGTATTTT. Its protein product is CASSQETPRGVDTQYF.

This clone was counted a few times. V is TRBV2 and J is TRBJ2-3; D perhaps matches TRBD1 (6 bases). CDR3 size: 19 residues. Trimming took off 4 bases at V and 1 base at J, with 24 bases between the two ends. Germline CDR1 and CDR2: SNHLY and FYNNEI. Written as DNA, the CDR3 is TGTGCCAGCAGTGCCGGGACAAGTAGGATCGCGTTGGGCACAGATACGCAGTATTTT. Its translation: CASSAGTSRIALGTDTQYF.

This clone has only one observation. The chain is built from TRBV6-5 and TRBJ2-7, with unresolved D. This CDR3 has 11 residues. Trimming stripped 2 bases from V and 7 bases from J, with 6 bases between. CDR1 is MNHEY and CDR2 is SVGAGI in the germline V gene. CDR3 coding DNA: TGTGCCAGCAGTTACGGCGTAGAGCAGTACTTC. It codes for CASSYGVEQYF.

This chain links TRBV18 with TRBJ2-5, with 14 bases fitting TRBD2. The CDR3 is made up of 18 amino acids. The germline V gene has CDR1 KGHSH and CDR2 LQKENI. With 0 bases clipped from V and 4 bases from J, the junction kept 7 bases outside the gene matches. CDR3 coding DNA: TGTGCCAGCTCACCACCTGGACTAGCGGGAGGATTAGGAGAGACCCAGTACTTC. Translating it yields CASSPPGLAGGLGETQYF.

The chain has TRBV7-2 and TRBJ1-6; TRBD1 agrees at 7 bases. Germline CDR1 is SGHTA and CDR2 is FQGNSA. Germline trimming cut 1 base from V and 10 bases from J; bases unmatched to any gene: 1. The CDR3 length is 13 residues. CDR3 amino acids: CASSLEGGSPLHF. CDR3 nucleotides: TGTGCCAGCAGCTTAGAAGGGGGCTCACCCCTCCACTTT. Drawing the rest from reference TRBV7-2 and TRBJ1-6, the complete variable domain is GAGVSQSPSNKVTEKGKDVELRCDPISGHTALYWYRQSLGQGLEFLIYFQGNSAPDKSGLPSDRFSAERTGGSVSTLTIQRTQQEDSAVYLCASSLEGGSPLHFGNGTRLTVT.

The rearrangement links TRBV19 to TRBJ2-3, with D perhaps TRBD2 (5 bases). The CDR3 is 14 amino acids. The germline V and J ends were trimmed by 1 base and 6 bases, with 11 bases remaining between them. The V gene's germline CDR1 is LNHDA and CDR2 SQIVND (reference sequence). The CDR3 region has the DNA TGTGCCAGTAGTATAGGAGGGAAAGGGGATACGCAGTATTTT. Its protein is CASSIGGKGDTQYF. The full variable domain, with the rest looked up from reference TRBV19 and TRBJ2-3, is DGGITQSPKYLFRKEGQNVTLSCEQNLNHDAMYWYRQDPGQGLRLIYYSQIVNDFQKGDIAEGYSVSREKKESFPLTVTSAQKNPTAFYLCASSIGGKGDTQYFGPGTRLTVL.

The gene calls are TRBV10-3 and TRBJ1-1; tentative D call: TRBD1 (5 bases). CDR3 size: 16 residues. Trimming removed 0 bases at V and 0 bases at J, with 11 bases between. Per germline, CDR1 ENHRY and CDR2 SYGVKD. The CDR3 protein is CAISESGRTMNTEAFF. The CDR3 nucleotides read TGTGCCATCAGTGAGTCGGGACGGACCATGAACACTGAAGCTTTCTTT.

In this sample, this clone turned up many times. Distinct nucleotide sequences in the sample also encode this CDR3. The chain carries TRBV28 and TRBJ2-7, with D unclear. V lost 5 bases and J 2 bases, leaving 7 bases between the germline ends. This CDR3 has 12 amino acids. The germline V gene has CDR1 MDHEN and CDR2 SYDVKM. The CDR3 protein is CASSPPAYEQYF. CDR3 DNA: TGTGCCAGCAGTCCCCCGGCCTACGAGCAGTACTTC. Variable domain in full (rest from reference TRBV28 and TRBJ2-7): DVKVTQSSRYLVKRTGEKVFLECVQDMDHENMFWYRQDPGLGLRLIYFSYDVKMKEKGDIPEGYSVSREKKERFSLILESASTNQTSMYLCASSPPAYEQYFGPGTRLTVT.

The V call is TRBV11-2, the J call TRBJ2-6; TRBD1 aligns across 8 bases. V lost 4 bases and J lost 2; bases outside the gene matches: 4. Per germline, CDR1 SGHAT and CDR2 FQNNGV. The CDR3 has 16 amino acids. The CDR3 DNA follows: TGTGCCAGCAGCTCTACAGGGGGAGCTGGGGCCAACGTCCTGACTTTC. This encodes CASSSTGGAGANVLTF. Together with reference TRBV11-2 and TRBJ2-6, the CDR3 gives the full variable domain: EAGVAQSPRYKIIEKRQSVAFWCNPISGHATLYWYQQILGQGPKLLIQFQNNGVVDDSQLPKDRFSAERLKGVDSTLKIQPAKLEDSAVYLCASSSTGGAGANVLTFGAGSRLTVL.